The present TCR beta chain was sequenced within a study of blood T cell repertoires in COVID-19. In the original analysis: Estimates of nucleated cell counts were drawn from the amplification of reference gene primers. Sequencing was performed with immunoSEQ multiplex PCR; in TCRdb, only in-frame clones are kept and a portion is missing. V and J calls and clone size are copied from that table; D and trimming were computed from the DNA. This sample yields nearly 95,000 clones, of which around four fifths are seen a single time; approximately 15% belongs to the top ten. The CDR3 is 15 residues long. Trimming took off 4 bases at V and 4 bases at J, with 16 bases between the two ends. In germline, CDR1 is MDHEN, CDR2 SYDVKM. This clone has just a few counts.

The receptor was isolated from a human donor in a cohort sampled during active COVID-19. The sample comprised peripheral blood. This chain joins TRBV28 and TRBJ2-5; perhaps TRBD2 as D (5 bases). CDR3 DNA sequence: TGTGCCAGCAGTTCGGACTCGACGGTGAGAGAGACCCAGTACTTC. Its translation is CASSSDSTVRETQYF.